This T cell receptor beta chain was sequenced for a study of T cell changes during pregnancy in multiple sclerosis. Clones were sequenced by immunoSEQ multiplex PCR, and TCRdb holds only the in-frame ones, with some missing. The table records roughly 11,000 clones, about 80% of them present only once. Germline V gene data show CDR1 as LNHDA and CDR2 as SQIVND (reference sequence). Trimming left V 7 bases short and J 0 bases short, with 13 bases between. This CDR3 spans 16 amino acids. This clonotype was sampled from a female donor in good health, enrolled as a control in a pregnancy study. The sample consisted of CD8+ T cells from peripheral blood mononuclear cells, taken after pregnancy. V is TRBV19 and J is TRBJ2-6; no clear D. This chain's CDR3 is CASKERQNSGANVLTF. The CDR3 nucleotides are TGTGCCAGTAAAGAGAGACAAAACTCTGGGGCCAACGTCCTGACTTTC.